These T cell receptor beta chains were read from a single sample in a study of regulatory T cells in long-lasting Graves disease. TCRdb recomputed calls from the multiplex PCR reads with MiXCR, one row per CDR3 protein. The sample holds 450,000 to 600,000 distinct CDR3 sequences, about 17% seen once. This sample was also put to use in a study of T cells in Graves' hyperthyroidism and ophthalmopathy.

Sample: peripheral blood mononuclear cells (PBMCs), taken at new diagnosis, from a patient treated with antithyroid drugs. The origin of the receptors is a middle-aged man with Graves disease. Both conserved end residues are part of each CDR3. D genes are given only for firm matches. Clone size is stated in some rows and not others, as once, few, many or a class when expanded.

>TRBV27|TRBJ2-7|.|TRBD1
TGTGCCAGCAGTATACGGGACAGCTTCTACGAGCAGTACTTC
CASSIRDSFYEQYF
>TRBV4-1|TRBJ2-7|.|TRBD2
TGCGCCAGCAGCCCTACCCCGGTGGCGGGAGGCTCCTACGAGCAGTACTTC
CASSPTPVAGGSYEQYF
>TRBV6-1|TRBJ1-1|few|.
TGTGCCAGCAAGGGGACGGACACTGAAGCTTTCTTT
CASKGTDTEAFF
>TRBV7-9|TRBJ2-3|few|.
TGTGCCAGCCACACGACCCGGGAGCAGACAGATACGCAGTATTTT
CASHTTREQTDTQYF
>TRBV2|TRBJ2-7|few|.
TGTGCCAGCAGGGAGCCATCATCCTACGAGCAGTACTTC
CASREPSSYEQYF
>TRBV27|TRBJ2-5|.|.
TGTGCCAGCAGTTTAAGGGGAGAAGAGACCCAGTACTTC
CASSLRGEETQYF
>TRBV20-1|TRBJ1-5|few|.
TGCAGTGCTAGATACGTGGTTGGCAATCAGCCCCAGCATTTT
CSARYVVGNQPQHF
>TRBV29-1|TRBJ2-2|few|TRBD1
TGCAGCGTGTCAATCAGGGGGCTAGACACCGGGGAGCTGTTTTTT
CSVSIRGLDTGELFF
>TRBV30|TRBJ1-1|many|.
TGTGCCTGCCACCGTGGGGGTGCGGCTTTCTTT
CACHRGGAAFF
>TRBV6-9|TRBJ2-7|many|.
TGTGCCAGCAGTTATAGGAACCTGCTCCGCTACGAGCAGTACTTC
CASSYRNLLRYEQYF
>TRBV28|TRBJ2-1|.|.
TGTGCCATCCGGGACCCCAAAGGCAATGAGCAGTTCTTC
CAIRDPKGNEQFF
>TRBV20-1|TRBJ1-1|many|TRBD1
TGCAGTGCCCGGACAGGGTACACTGAAGCTTTCTTT
CSARTGYTEAFF
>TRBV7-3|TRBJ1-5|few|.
TGTGCCATTTTCCGACCTAGCAATCAGCCCCAGCATTTT
CAIFRPSNQPQHF
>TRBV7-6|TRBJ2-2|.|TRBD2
TGTGCCAGCAGCCCGCCGGGACTAGCGGGAGTCGACACCGGGGAGCTGTTTTTT
CASSPPGLAGVDTGELFF
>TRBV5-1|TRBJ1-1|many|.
TGCGCCAGCAGCCCAGGGACGGCTAGTGAAGCTTTCTTT
CASSPGTASEAFF
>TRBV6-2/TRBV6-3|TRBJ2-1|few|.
TGTGCCAGCAGTTACTCGATCTGCCGGGGAGAATGTGACAATGAGCAGTTCTTC
CASSYSICRGECDNEQFF
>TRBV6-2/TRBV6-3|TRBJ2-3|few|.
TGTGCCAGCAGTTACTCGTCGGGTCCTGGGACAGATACGCAGTATTTT
CASSYSSGPGTDTQYF
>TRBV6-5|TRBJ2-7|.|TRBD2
TGTGCCAGCAGTTACTCCCTTTCCGGGACTAGCGCCTCCTACGAGCAGTACTTC
CASSYSLSGTSASYEQYF
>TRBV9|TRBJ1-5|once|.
TGTGCCAGCAACCCCGGGGGGCCCGGGCAGCCCCAGCATTTT
CASNPGGPGQPQHF
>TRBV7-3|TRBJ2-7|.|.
TGTGCCAGCAGCTTGATGGGGCCACCCTACGAGCAGTACTTC
CASSLMGPPYEQYF
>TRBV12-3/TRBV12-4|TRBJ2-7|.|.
TGTGCCAGCAGTTTATCGTACAAGAACTACGAGCAGTACTTC
CASSLSYKNYEQYF
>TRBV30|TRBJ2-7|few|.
TGTGCCTGGAAAGCGGAGAACTACGAGCAGTACTTC
CAWKAENYEQYF
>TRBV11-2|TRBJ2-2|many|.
TGTGCCAGCAGCATACAACAGGGTGCGGAGCTGTTTTTT
CASSIQQGAELFF
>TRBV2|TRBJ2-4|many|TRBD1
TGTGCCAGCAGGGGGACAGGGGGCGCATCGCACATTCAGTACTTC
CASRGTGGASHIQYF
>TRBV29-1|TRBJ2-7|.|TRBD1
TGCAGCGTCGCCCGGGACAGGGGTTACGAGCAGTACTTC
CSVARDRGYEQYF
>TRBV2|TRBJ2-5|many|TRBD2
TGTGCCAGCACGGCTAGCGGGAAAGAGACCCAGTACTTC
CASTASGKETQYF
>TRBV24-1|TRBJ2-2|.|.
TGTGCCACCAGTGAGGACACCAACACCGGGGAGCTGTTTTTT
CATSEDTNTGELFF
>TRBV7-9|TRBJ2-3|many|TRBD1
TGTGCCAGCAGCCCGGACAGGACCCTCTTGACAGATACGCAGTATTTT
CASSPDRTLLTDTQYF
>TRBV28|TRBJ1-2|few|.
TGTGCCAGCAGTTTGGTAGGGGGTAACTATGGCTACACCTTC
CASSLVGGNYGYTF
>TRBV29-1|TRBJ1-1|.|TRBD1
TGCAGCGTTTCAGGGACAGTGATGGTTGAAGCTTTCTTT
CSVSGTVMVEAFF
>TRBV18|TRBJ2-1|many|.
TGTGCCAGCTCACCAAAGCAGGGAAATGAGCAGTTCTTC
CASSPKQGNEQFF
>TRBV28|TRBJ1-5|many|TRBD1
TGTGCCAGCAGTAATCGGGACAGGTCCTTCGTAGGCAATCAGCCCCAGCATTTT
CASSNRDRSFVGNQPQHF
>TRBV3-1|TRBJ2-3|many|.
TGTGCCAGCAGCCAAGGTGCCAGCACAGATACGCAGTATTTT
CASSQGASTDTQYF
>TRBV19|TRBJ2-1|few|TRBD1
TGTGCCAGCCGGGACAGAAGCTCCTACAATGAGCAGTTCTTC
CASRDRSSYNEQFF
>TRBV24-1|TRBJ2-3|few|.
TGTGCCACCAGTGATTTGAGGAGGGGTACAGATACGCAGTATTTT
CATSDLRRGTDTQYF
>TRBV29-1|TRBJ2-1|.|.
TGCAGCGTTGCCCCCGGGGTGGTGGGAGGTGAGCAGTTCTTC
CSVAPGVVGGEQFF
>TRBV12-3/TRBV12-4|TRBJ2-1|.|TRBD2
TGTGCCAGCAGTTTAGCGGGACTAGATTACAATGAGCAGTTCTTC
CASSLAGLDYNEQFF
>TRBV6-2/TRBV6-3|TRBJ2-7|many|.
TGTGCCAGCAGTTACTCGCAGTCCTCCTACGAGCAGTACTTC
CASSYSQSSYEQYF
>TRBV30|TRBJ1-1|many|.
TGTGCCTGGAGCGTAAGGGCAGGGCCGTACACTGAAGCTTTCTTT
CAWSVRAGPYTEAFF
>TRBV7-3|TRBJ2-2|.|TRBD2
TGTGCCAGCCGACATTTAGCGGGATGGAACACCGGGGAGCTGTTTTTT
CASRHLAGWNTGELFF
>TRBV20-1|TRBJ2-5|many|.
TGCAGTGCTAGGTCACGCCGGGTAATCCAAGAGACCCAGTACTTC
CSARSRRVIQETQYF
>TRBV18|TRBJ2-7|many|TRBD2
TGTGCCAGCTCACTGCGGGAGGCCTACGAGCAGTACTTC
CASSLREAYEQYF
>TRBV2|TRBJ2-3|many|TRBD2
TGTGCCAGCAGTGAGGAGCGGGAGGGCACAGATACGCAGTATTTT
CASSEEREGTDTQYF
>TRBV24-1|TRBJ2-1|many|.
TGTGCCGCCAGTGACTTCGAGGGGAGCTCCTACAATGAGCAGTTCTTC
CAASDFEGSSYNEQFF
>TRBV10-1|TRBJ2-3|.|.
TGCGCCAGCAGTGACCGGCGGAACCCGGACTCTAGCACAGATACGCAGTATTTT
CASSDRRNPDSSTDTQYF
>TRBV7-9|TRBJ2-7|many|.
TGTGCCAGCAGCTCTCACTCCTACGAGCAGTACTTC
CASSSHSYEQYF
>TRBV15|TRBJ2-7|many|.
TGTGCCACCAGCAGTCCATCCCACGAGCAGTACTTC
CATSSPSHEQYF